Listed below are T cell receptor beta chains from one sample, sequenced in a study of regulatory T cells in long-lasting Graves disease. TCRdb redid the calling of the multiplex PCR reads with MiXCR, one entry per CDR3 protein. This sample has some 410,000 distinct CDR3 sequences, with about 17% found just once. These records were also assigned to another study, of T cells in Graves' hyperthyroidism and ophthalmopathy.

Sequencing was performed on peripheral blood mononuclear cells (PBMCs), taken at new diagnosis, from a patient treated with antithyroid drugs. These receptors were taken from a woman aged 25-40 years with Graves disease. Each CDR3 is given with its conserved first and last residue. The D gene is left open where the match is weak. A row's size may be missing; if present it is once, few, many or a size class.

>TRBJ1-6|TRBV10-3|15|TRBD1|.
CAISGGTGTNSPLHF
TGTGCCATCAGTGGGGGGACAGGGACTAATTCACCCCTCCACTTT
>TRBJ1-1|TRBV7-9|12|.|.
CASSLGLTEAFF
TGTGCCAGCAGCTTGGGTCTCACTGAAGCTTTCTTT
>TRBJ2-1|TRBV6-2/TRBV6-3|12|.|many
CASSLTTYEQFF
TGTGCCAGCAGTCTGACTACGTATGAGCAGTTCTTC
>TRBJ2-7|TRBV3-1|11|.|many
CASSRNYEQYF
TGTGCCAGCAGCCGGAACTACGAGCAGTACTTC
>TRBJ1-1|TRBV2|11|.|.
CASGGGNGAFF
TGTGCCAGCGGGGGGGGAAATGGGGCTTTCTTT
>TRBJ2-3|TRBV2|12|.|many
CASSENSDTQYF
TGTGCCAGCAGTGAAAACTCAGATACGCAGTATTTT
>TRBJ2-1|TRBV6-2/TRBV6-3|16|TRBD2|many
CASSYSSGTGANEQFF
TGTGCCAGCAGTTACTCTAGCGGGACCGGGGCCAATGAGCAGTTCTTC
>TRBJ2-5|TRBV19|13|TRBD1|.
CASSRQGAETQYF
TGTGCCAGTAGTAGACAGGGCGCGGAGACCCAGTACTTC
>TRBJ1-3|TRBV28|16|.|many
CASSQGPNRFGNTIYF
TGTGCCAGCAGTCAGGGGCCCAATCGTTTCGGAAACACCATATATTTT
>TRBJ2-3|TRBV20-1|17|.|many
CSARRTYYGLRADTQYF
TGCAGTGCTAGAAGGACCTACTATGGGTTAAGGGCAGATACGCAGTATTTT
>TRBJ2-5|TRBV10-3|14|TRBD2|few
CAISDSGGWETQYF
TGTGCCATCAGTGATTCGGGAGGTTGGGAGACCCAGTACTTC
>TRBJ2-2|TRBV20-1|15|.|few
CSAYPRGINTGELFF
TGCAGTGCTTACCCACGGGGTATCAACACCGGGGAGCTGTTTTTT
>TRBJ2-5|TRBV20-1|15|.|.
CSPKGYREIEETQYF
TGCAGTCCAAAGGGGTATAGGGAAATCGAAGAGACCCAGTACTTC
>TRBJ1-2|TRBV29-1|13|.|many
CSVEKGQNYGYTF
TGCAGCGTTGAAAAGGGGCAGAACTATGGCTACACCTTC
>TRBJ2-1|TRBV18|17|.|once
CASSREGASRSYNEQFF
TGTGCCAGCTCACGGGAGGGGGCTAGCCGCTCCTACAATGAGCAGTTCTTC
>TRBJ1-6|TRBV7-2|13|.|few
CASSKEYNSPLHF
TGTGCCAGCAGCAAGGAATATAATTCACCCCTCCACTTT
>TRBJ2-1|TRBV19|12|.|many
CASSIEEREQFF
TGTGCCAGTAGTATAGAGGAGCGGGAGCAGTTCTTC
>TRBJ2-5|TRBV10-3|14|.|many
CAISVNAEQETQYF
TGTGCCATCAGTGTAAACGCGGAGCAAGAGACCCAGTACTTC
>TRBJ2-2|TRBV18|16|TRBD2|many
CASSPPGAGDTGELFF
TGTGCCAGCTCACCACCGGGCGCGGGAGACACCGGGGAGCTGTTTTTT
>TRBJ2-1|TRBV28|15|.|many
CASSSIGDRNNEQFF
TGTGCCAGCAGCTCGATCGGAGATCGTAACAATGAGCAGTTCTTC
>TRBJ2-7|TRBV9|16|.|many
CASSRSTTGLRDEQYF
TGTGCCAGCAGCCGAAGCACAACGGGACTCCGAGACGAGCAGTACTTC
>TRBJ2-1|TRBV11-2|15|.|.
CASSLNGLAGGEQFF
TGTGCCAGCAGCTTAAACGGACTGGCCGGCGGTGAGCAGTTCTTC
>TRBJ1-1|TRBV28|13|TRBD1|many
CAGWDRLNTEAFF
TGTGCCGGATGGGACAGATTGAACACTGAAGCTTTCTTT
>TRBJ2-7|TRBV28|16|TRBD2|many
CASTSRGTRDPYEQYF
TGTGCCAGCACTTCTAGGGGGACTAGGGATCCTTACGAGCAGTACTTC
>TRBJ2-1|TRBV12-5|12|.|.
CASGLGTREQFF
TGTGCTAGTGGTTTGGGGACACGCGAGCAGTTCTTC
>TRBJ2-5|TRBV4-3|21|TRBD2|.
CASSQGTSGRFPTAVKETQYF
TGCGCCAGCAGCCAGGGGACTAGCGGGAGATTTCCCACTGCCGTCAAAGAGACCCAGTACTTC
>TRBJ1-1|TRBV5-4|15|.|many
CASSIPGHRVSEAFF
TGTGCCAGCAGCATCCCAGGACACCGAGTCTCTGAAGCTTTCTTT
>TRBJ1-1|TRBV7-9|14|.|many
CASRRDTMNTEAFF
TGTGCCAGCAGAAGAGACACCATGAACACTGAAGCTTTCTTT
>TRBJ2-1|TRBV19|13|TRBD2|.
CASSTSGYNEQFF
TGTGCCAGTAGCACTAGCGGCTACAATGAGCAGTTCTTC
>TRBJ2-1|TRBV15|15|.|few
CATSREASGVNEQFF
TGTGCCACCAGCAGGGAAGCCTCGGGGGTCAATGAGCAGTTCTTC
>TRBJ2-5|TRBV7-8|16|.|many
CASSVQWAPLQETQYF
TGTGCCAGCAGCGTTCAATGGGCGCCCCTCCAAGAGACCCAGTACTTC
>TRBJ2-3|TRBV5-4|14|.|.
CASSLVSGPDTQYF
TGTGCCAGCAGCTTGGTTTCGGGGCCAGATACGCAGTATTTT
>TRBJ2-7|TRBV18|15|.|many
CASSPGWQTKYEQYF
TGTGCCAGCTCACCTGGCTGGCAGACGAAATACGAGCAGTACTTC
>TRBJ1-2|TRBV4-3|15|TRBD1|.
CASSRGQGTNYGYTF
TGCGCCAGCAGCCGCGGACAGGGAACTAACTATGGCTACACCTTC
>TRBJ2-1|TRBV10-2|13|.|.
CASSWFSYNEQFF
TGCGCCAGCTCTTGGTTCTCCTACAATGAGCAGTTCTTC
>TRBJ2-7|TRBV27|14|.|many
CASSLGLGYYEQYF
TGTGCCAGCAGTTTAGGGCTAGGATATTACGAGCAGTACTTC
>TRBJ2-7|TRBV12-3/TRBV12-4|15|.|many
CASRPDGGSSYEQYF
TGTGCCAGCAGGCCCGACGGGGGCAGCTCCTACGAGCAGTACTTC
>TRBJ2-5|TRBV3-1|15|.|many
CASSQGLNWRETQYF
TGTGCCAGCAGCCAAGGGTTGAACTGGCGGGAGACCCAGTACTTC
>TRBJ2-3|TRBV7-3|16|TRBD2|.
CASSLTRAGGPSTQYF
TGTGCCAGCAGCTTAACGAGGGCGGGAGGGCCTAGTACGCAGTATTTT
>TRBJ1-1|TRBV5-1|13|.|many
CASSSQGYTEAFF
TGCGCCAGCAGTTCACAGGGATACACTGAAGCTTTCTTT
>TRBJ1-1|TRBV5-1|13|.|many
CASGDTLNTEAFF
TGCGCCAGCGGAGACACATTGAACACTGAAGCTTTCTTT